This TCR beta chain is from a study of regulatory T cells in long-lasting Graves disease. Time point here: newly diagnosed GD, antithyroid drugs for less than 3 months. From RNA extracted from PBMCs, the TCR library was made. The CDR3 loop spans 13 amino acids. V was trimmed by 8 bases and J by 2 bases, leaving 12 bases between them. Germline CDR1 MNHNS, CDR2 SASEGT. Construction of TCR beta libraries relied on iRepertoire HTBI primers and on Arm-PCR targeting CDR3 regions. TCRdb independently ran MiXCR on the multiplex PCR reads; one entry per CDR3 protein. The profile covers hundreds of thousands of distinct CDR3 sequences, with about 12% appearing a single time and about 8.9% taken by the ten largest. Study results and caveats: The study found lower TCR diversity in persistent Graves' patients than in newly diagnosed ones.

In regard to this clonotype: What it recognizes is unknown. This sequence may be a read error, since a much larger clone differs from it by one base.

These data were also reused for a study on T cells in Graves' hyperthyroidism and ophthalmopathy. That work contributes: TCR CDR3 regions were first amplified by RT-PCR with HTBI primers.

This sequence joins TRBV6-1 and TRBJ2-5; no clear D gene. The sample was peripheral blood mononuclear cells (PBMCs), taken at new diagnosis, from a patient treated with antithyroid drugs. The sequence was collected from a woman in her 30s with Graves disease. In DNA, the CDR3 is TGTGCCAGCTTAACTGCATTTCAAGAGACCCAGTACTTC. Residues: CASLTAFQETQYF.